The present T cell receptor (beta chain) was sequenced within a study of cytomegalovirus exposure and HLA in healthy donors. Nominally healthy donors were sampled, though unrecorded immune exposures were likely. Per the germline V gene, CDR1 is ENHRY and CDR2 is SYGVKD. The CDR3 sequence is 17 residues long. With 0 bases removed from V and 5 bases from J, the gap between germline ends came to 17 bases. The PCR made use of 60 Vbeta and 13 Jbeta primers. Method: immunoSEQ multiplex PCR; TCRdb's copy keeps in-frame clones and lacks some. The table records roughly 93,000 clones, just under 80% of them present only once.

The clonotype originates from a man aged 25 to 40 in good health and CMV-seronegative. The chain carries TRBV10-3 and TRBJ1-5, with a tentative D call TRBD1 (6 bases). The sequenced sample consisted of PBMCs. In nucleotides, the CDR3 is TGTGCCATCAGTGAGTCGTCTTTGGCAGGGGCGTATCAGCCCCAGCATTTT. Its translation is CAISESSLAGAYQPQHF.